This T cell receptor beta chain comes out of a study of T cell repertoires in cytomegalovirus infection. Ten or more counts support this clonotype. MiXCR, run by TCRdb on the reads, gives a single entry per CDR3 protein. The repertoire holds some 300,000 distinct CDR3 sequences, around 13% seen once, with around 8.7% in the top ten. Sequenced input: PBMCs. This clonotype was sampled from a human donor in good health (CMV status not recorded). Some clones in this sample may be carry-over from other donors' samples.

The CDR3 loop reads CASSSGGGAQRNEQFF. The CDR3 DNA is TGTGCCAGCAGCAGTGGGGGGGGGGCGCAAAGGAATGAGCAGTTCTTC. This rearrangement joins TRBV11-2 to TRBJ2-1; D perhaps matches TRBD2 (7 bases). V was pared by 5 bases and J by 7 bases, with 21 bases between. In germline, CDR1 is SGHAT, CDR2 FQNNGV. The CDR3 is 16 residues long.